This record concerns one T cell receptor beta chain sequence. No antigen is known for it. The record originates from a study of cytomegalovirus exposure and HLA in healthy donors. PCR employed 60 Vbeta and 13 Jbeta primers. The method was immunoSEQ multiplex PCR; TCRdb's version includes in-frame clones alone and lacks a portion of them. The top ten clones hold 5.2% of a sample with approximately 100,000 clones, over 60% of them seen once. General study points: Apparent HLA restriction characterized most CMV-associated TCR beta chains in a later analysis.

In germline, CDR1 is MDHEN, CDR2 SYDVKM. The CDR3 length is 18 residues. Trimming stripped 5 bases from V and 6 bases from J, with 26 bases between. The sequenced material came from PBMCs. This sequence was found in a female donor in good health and CMV-seropositive. The chain has TRBV28 and TRBJ2-1; maybe TRBD1 (5 bases). The CDR3: CASSAPGRAPRFSNEQFF. The CDR3 coding sequence is TGTGCCAGCAGTGCCCCCGGCAGGGCCCCGCGATTTAGCAATGAGCAGTTCTTC.